These 19 T cell receptor beta chains were all obtained from the same sample, sequenced in a study of early T cells in non-severe SARS-CoV-2 infection. Each CDR3 protein gets one entry after TCRdb re-called the 5' RACE reads with MiXCR. The sample holds 81,000 or so distinct CDR3 sequences, roughly 12% seen once. The sequenced sample consisted of whole blood. Receptor source: an adult who was a healthcare worker with PCR-confirmed SARS-CoV-2 infection or an uninfected control (not recorded which).

This clonotype was detected only a few times. The chain links TRBV2 to TRBJ2-5; no clear D. Per the germline V gene, CDR1 is SNHLY and CDR2 is FYNNEI. Trimming left V 3 bases short and J 5 bases short, with 10 bases between. The length of the CDR3 is 13 residues. CDR3 loop: CASSEQLTETQYF. CDR3 nucleotide sequence: TGTGCCAGCAGTGAGCAGCTGACGGAGACCCAGTACTTC.

This clonotype was observed a few times. The chain couples TRBV10-1 to TRBJ2-7, with D possibly being TRBD2 (6 bases). The CDR3 is made up of 16 amino acids. Germline CDR1 WNHNN, CDR2 SYGVQD (reference sequence). V was trimmed by 2 bases and J by 3 bases, leaving 17 bases between them. As DNA, the CDR3 is TGCGCCAGCAGTGAGGGGGCCGCGGCGGGGATCTACGAGCAGTACTTC. Protein: CASSEGAAAGIYEQYF.

The chain has TRBV28 and TRBJ2-7; maybe TRBD2 (5 bases). The germline V and J ends were trimmed by 6 bases and 4 bases, with 10 bases remaining between them. This CDR3 has 12 residues. Germline-derived CDR1 and CDR2 are MDHEN and SYDVKM. The CDR3 nucleotides are TGTGCCAGCAGCGCCGGGGTGTACGAGCAGTACTTC. Protein sequence: CASSAGVYEQYF.

This clonotype was observed a few times. The chain combines TRBV15 with TRBJ1-5; D is uncertain. The CDR3 is made up of 13 amino acids. Germline V gives CDR1 LNHNV, CDR2 YYDKDF (reference sequence). The V and J ends lost 0 bases and 11 bases respectively, with 11 bases between them. The CDR3 is CATSRDLERAQHF. The CDR3 bases are TGTGCCACCAGCAGAGATTTGGAGAGGGCCCAGCATTTT.

This clonotype appeared a few times. V and J are TRBV4-2 and TRBJ1-6; D may be TRBD1 (6 bases). From germline, CDR1 is LGHNA and CDR2 YNFKEQ. Trimming pared 6 bases from V and 2 bases from J, leaving 17 bases between. The CDR3 runs 17 residues. CDR3 protein: CASRQRQGSTYNSPLHF. CDR3 nucleotides: TGTGCCAGCAGACAAAGGCAGGGGTCAACCTATAATTCACCCCTCCACTTT.

The rearrangement uses TRBV13 and TRBJ2-5; no reliable D call. Germline V gene data show CDR1 as PRHDT and CDR2 as FYEKMQ (reference sequence). This CDR3 has 15 residues. Trimming shortened V by 5 bases and J by 4 bases, and 17 bases separated the two germline ends. Here the CDR3 reads CASSLDPGKGETQYF. The CDR3 DNA reads TGTGCCAGCAGCCTAGACCCAGGAAAGGGAGAGACCCAGTACTTC.

V usage is TRBV7-8 and J usage is TRBJ1-5; a weak D match, TRBD1 (5 bases). The V end was cut by 1 base, the J end by 10 bases, with 17 bases between. The germline V gene has CDR1 SGHVS and CDR2 FQNEAQ. The CDR3 covers 15 residues. CDR3 coding DNA: TGTGCCAGCAGCTTAGAGGGGTCAGGAGGGGCTCCCCAGCATTTT. The encoded protein is CASSLEGSGGAPQHF.

This chain uses TRBV19 with TRBJ2-7, with TRBD2 matching 9 bases. After removal of 6 bases from V and 5 bases from J, the junction contained 5 bases not matched to a gene. From germline, CDR1 is LNHDA and CDR2 SQIVND (reference sequence). This CDR3 has 13 amino acids. The CDR3 sequence: CASSPGTSNEQYF. The CDR3 DNA sequence: TGTGCCAGTAGCCCAGGGACTAGCAACGAGCAGTACTTC.

This clonotype was found a few times. The genes are TRBV5-1 and TRBJ2-1; D gene unclear. The CDR3 has 13 amino acids. The germline V gene has CDR1 SGHRS and CDR2 YFSETQ. V lost 3 bases and J 5 bases, leaving 9 bases between the germline ends. This CDR3 is CASSSDWDNEQFF. CDR3 sequence (DNA): TGCGCCAGCAGCTCCGACTGGGACAATGAGCAGTTCTTC.

This clonotype has a handful of counts. The rearrangement joins TRBV12-3 or TRBV12-4 to TRBJ2-7, with TRBD2 matching over 8 bases. Unmatched junction bases numbered 10, after V lost 7 bases and J lost 5 bases. This CDR3 is 14 amino acids long. The CDR3 nucleotides read TGTGCCAGCACCCGCGGGGGGCATAGGGACGAGCAGTACTTC. Protein sequence: CASTRGGHRDEQYF.

This clonotype was seen a few times. The chain employs TRBV3-1 and TRBJ2-5; D is unresolved. Germline V gene lookup returns CDR1 LGHDT and CDR2 YNNKEL (reference sequence). V gave up 1 base and J gave up 2 bases, with 8 bases separating them. This CDR3 has 14 residues. This chain's CDR3 is CASSQVAVQETQYF. As DNA, the CDR3 is TGTGCCAGCAGCCAAGTGGCGGTACAAGAGACCCAGTACTTC.

J is TRBJ1-1 and V is TRBV7-2, with 10 bases fitting TRBD1. With 1 base clipped from V and 6 bases from J, the junction kept 5 bases outside the gene matches. The CDR3 has 15 residues. Germline lookup yields CDR1 SGHTA and CDR2 FQGNSA. CDR3: CASSLETGGVSEAFF. CDR3 bases: TGTGCCAGCAGCTTAGAGACAGGGGGCGTCTCTGAAGCTTTCTTT. The full variable domain, in which reference TRBV7-2 and TRBJ1-1 provide the parts outside the CDR3, is GAGVSQSPSNKVTEKGKDVELRCDPISGHTALYWYRQSLGQGLEFLIYFQGNSAPDKSGLPSDRFSAERTGGSVSTLTIQRTQQEDSAVYLCASSLETGGVSEAFFGQGTRLTVV.

This chain links TRBV29-1 with TRBJ2-3; perhaps D is TRBD1 or TRBD2 (5 bases each). The CDR3 runs 12 residues. Per the germline V gene, CDR1 is SQVTM and CDR2 is ANQGSEA. Trimming pared 4 bases from V and 4 bases from J, leaving 9 bases between. CDR3 region: CSVGGDADTQYF. In DNA form, the CDR3 reads TGCAGCGTTGGAGGGGATGCAGATACGCAGTATTTT.

This clonotype appeared many times. V gene TRBV28 combines with J gene TRBJ1-2; D gene uncertain. Germline V gene data show CDR1 as MDHEN and CDR2 as SYDVKM. V lost 8 bases, J lost 4 bases, and 11 bases lay in between. This CDR3 contains 12 residues. The CDR3 sequence is CASALRLYGYTF. CDR3 sequence (DNA): TGTGCCAGCGCCCTAAGACTCTATGGCTACACCTTC.

This clonotype was counted only a few times. This chain joins TRBV7-8 and TRBJ1-2; 7 nucleotides agree with TRBD1. The J segment lost 6 bases and the V segment lost 1 base, leaving 5 bases of the junction unmatched. Per the germline V gene, CDR1 is SGHVS and CDR2 is FQNEAQ. The CDR3 extends over 14 amino acids. CDR3 region: CASSLEGRGDGYTF. CDR3 nucleotide sequence: TGTGCCAGCAGCTTAGAGGGCAGGGGGGATGGCTACACCTTC.

This clonotype was recorded at least ten times. This chain links TRBV20-1 with TRBJ2-1; D may match TRBD1 or TRBD2 (5 bases each). CDR1 is DFQATT, CDR2 SNEGSKA, per germline (reference sequence). This CDR3 contains 14 residues. V dropped 1 base and J dropped 1 base, with 8 bases sitting between them. The CDR3: CSARVGGSYNEQFF. The CDR3 DNA reads as TGCAGTGCTAGAGTTGGGGGATCCTACAATGAGCAGTTCTTC.

The chain recombines TRBV9 with TRBJ1-5, with D possibly TRBD1 on 5 matching bases. V lost 6 bases and J 5 bases, leaving 18 bases between the germline ends. This CDR3 is 15 amino acids long. Germline CDR1 reads SGDLS; CDR2 reads YYNGEE. The CDR3, as DNA: TGTGCCAGCATCACACCGACAGAGGTGTATCAGCCCCAGCATTTT. Translating gives CASITPTEVYQPQHF.

This clonotype was detected ten times or more. V and J are TRBV7-9 and TRBJ2-7, with 7 bases matching TRBD1. Germline V gives CDR1 SEHNR, CDR2 FQNEAQ (reference sequence). The V gene end was trimmed by 5 bases and the J gene end by 5 bases; junction bases not matched to a gene: 3. The CDR3 has 12 amino acids. The DNA of the CDR3 is TGTGCCAGCAGCGAAACAGGGGACGAGCAGTACTTC. Amino acid sequence: CASSETGDEQYF.

V gene TRBV6-1 combines with J gene TRBJ2-2; D not resolved. Trimming removed 5 bases from V and 2 bases from J, with 15 bases in between. Germline loops: CDR1 MNHNS, CDR2 SASEGT. CDR3 length equals 16 residues. This CDR3 reads CASSYRAYSNTGELFF. The CDR3 nucleotides are TGTGCCAGCAGTTACCGGGCCTACTCAAACACCGGGGAGCTGTTTTTT.